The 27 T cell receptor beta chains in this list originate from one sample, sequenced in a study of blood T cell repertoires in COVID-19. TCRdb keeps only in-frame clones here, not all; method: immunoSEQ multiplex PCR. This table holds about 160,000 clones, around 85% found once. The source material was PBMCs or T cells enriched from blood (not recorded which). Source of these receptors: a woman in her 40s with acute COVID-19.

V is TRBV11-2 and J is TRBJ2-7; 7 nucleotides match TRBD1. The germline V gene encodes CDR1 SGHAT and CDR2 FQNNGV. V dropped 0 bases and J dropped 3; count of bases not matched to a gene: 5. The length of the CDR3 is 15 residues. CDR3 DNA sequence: TGTGCCAGCAGCTTAGAAGGGACAGCAGGCTACGAGCAGTACTTC. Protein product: CASSLEGTAGYEQYF.

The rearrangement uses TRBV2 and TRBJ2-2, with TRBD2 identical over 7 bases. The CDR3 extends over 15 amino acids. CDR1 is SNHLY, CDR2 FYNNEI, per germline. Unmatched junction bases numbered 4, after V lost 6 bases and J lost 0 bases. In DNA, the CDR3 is TGTGCCAGCAGGGCCACTAGCGCGAACACCGGGGAGCTGTTTTTT. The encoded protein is CASRATSANTGELFF. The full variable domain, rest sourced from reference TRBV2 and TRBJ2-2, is EPEVTQTPSHQVTQMGQEVILRCVPISNHLYFYWYRQILGQKVEFLVSFYNNEISEKSEIFDDQFSVERPDGSNFTLKIRSTKLEDSAMYFCASRATSANTGELFFGEGSRLTVL.

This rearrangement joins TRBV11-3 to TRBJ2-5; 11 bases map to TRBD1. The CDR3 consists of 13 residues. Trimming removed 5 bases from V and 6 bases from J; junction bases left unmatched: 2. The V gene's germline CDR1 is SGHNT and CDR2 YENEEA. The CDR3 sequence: CASSRTGGQTQYF. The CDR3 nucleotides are TGTGCCAGCAGCCGGACAGGGGGCCAGACCCAGTACTTC.

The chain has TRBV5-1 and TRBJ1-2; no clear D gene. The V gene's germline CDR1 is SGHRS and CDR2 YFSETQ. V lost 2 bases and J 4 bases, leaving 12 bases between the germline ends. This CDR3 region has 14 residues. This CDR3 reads CASSFAPGLYGYTF. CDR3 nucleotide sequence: TGCGCCAGCAGCTTTGCACCTGGGCTCTATGGCTACACCTTC. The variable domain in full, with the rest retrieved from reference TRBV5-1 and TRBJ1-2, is KAGVTQTPRYLIKTRGQQVTLSCSPISGHRSVSWYQQTPGQGLQFLFEYFSETQRNKGNFPGRFSGRQFSNSRSEMNVSTLELGDSALYLCASSFAPGLYGYTFGSGTRLTVV.

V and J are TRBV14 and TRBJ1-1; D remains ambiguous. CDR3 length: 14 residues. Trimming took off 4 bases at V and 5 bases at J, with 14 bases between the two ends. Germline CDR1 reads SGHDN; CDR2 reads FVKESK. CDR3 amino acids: CASSRLGMGTEAFF. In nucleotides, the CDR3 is TGTGCCAGCAGCCGCCTAGGTATGGGTACTGAAGCTTTCTTT. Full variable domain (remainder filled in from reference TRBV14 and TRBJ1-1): EAGVTQFPSHSVIEKGQTVTLRCDPISGHDNLYWYRRVMGKEIKFLLHFVKESKQDESGMPNNRFLAERTGGTYSTLKVQPAELEDSGVYFCASSRLGMGTEAFFGQGTRLTVV.

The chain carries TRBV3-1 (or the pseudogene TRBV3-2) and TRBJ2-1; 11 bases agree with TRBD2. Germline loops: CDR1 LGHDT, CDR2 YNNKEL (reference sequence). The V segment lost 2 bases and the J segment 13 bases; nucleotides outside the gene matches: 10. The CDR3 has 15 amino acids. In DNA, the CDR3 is TGTGCCAGCAGCCAACTGACGACTAGCGGGATCGGACAGTTCTTC. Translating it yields CASSQLTTSGIGQFF.

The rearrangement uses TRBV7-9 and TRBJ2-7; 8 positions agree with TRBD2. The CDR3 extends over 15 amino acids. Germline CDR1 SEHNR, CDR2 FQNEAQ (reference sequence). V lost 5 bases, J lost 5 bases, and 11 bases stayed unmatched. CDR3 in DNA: TGTGCCAGCAGCACGTTAGCGGGATTGGCCCACGAGCAGTACTTC. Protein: CASSTLAGLAHEQYF. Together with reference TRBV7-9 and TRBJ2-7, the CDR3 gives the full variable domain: DTGVSQNPRHKITKRGQNVTFRCDPISEHNRLYWYRQTLGQGPEFLTYFQNEAQLEKSRLLSDRFSAERPKGSFSTLEIQRTEQGDSAMYLCASSTLAGLAHEQYFGPGTRLTVT.

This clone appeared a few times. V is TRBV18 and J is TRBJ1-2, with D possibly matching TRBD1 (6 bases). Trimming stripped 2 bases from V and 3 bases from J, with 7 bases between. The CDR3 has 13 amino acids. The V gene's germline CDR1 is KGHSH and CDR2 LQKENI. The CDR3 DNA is TGTGCCAGCTCACCAGAGGGGGACTATGGCTACACCTTC. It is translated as CASSPEGDYGYTF.

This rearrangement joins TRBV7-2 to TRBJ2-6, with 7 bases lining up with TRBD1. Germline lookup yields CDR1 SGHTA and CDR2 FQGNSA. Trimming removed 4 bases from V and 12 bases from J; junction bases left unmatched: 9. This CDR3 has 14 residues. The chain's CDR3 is CASSSDRASPVLTF. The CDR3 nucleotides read TGTGCCAGCAGCTCAGACAGGGCATCTCCCGTCCTGACTTTC.

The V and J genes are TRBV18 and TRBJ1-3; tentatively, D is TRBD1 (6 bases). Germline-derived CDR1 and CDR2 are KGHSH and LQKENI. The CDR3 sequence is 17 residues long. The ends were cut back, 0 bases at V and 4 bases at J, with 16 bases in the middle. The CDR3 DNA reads TGTGCCAGCTCACCACCCTCCCTTACAGGGCCCGGAAACACCATATATTTT. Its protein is CASSPPSLTGPGNTIYF.

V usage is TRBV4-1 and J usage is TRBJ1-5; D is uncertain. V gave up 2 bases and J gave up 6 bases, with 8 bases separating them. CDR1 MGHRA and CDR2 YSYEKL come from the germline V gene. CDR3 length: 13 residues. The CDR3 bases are TGCGCCAGCAGCCAATTACAAAGTCAGCCCCAGCATTTT. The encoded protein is CASSQLQSQPQHF.

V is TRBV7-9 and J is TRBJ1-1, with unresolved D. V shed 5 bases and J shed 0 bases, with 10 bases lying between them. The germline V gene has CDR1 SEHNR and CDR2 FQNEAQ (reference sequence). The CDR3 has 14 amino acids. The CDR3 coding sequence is TGTGCCAGCAGCGCTGGCGGAATGAACACTGAAGCTTTCTTT. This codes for CASSAGGMNTEAFF.

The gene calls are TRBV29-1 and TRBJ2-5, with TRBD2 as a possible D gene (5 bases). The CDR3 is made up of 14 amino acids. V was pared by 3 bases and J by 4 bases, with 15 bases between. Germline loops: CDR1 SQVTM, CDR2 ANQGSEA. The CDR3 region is CSVDPSGHGETQYF. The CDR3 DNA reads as TGCAGCGTTGATCCCAGCGGCCATGGAGAGACCCAGTACTTC.

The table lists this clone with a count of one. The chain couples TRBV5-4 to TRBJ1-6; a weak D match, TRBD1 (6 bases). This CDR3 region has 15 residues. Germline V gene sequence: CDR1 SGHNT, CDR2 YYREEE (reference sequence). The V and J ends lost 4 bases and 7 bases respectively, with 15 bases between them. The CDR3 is CASSPRTDLNSPLHF. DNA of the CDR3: TGTGCCAGCAGCCCCAGGACAGACTTAAATTCACCCCTCCACTTT.

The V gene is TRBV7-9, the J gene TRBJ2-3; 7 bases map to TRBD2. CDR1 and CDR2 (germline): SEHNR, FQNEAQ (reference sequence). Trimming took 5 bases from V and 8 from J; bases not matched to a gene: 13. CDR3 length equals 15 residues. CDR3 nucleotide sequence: TGTGCCAGCAGCCAGCCAGTAGCGGGTGGAAGTACGCAGTATTTT. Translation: CASSQPVAGGSTQYF.

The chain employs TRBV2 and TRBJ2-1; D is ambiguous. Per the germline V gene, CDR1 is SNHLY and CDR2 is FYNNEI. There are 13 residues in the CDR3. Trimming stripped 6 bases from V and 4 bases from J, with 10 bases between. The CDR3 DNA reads TGTGCCAGCAGGTGGGCAGAATACAATGAGCAGTTCTTC. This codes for CASRWAEYNEQFF.

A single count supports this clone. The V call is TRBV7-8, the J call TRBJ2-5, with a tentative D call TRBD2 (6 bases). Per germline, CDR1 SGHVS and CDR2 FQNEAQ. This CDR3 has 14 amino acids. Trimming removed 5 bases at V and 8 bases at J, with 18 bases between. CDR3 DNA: TGTGCCAGCAGCCTACGGCAGGCTGGGACTACCCAGTACTTC. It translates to CASSLRQAGTTQYF.

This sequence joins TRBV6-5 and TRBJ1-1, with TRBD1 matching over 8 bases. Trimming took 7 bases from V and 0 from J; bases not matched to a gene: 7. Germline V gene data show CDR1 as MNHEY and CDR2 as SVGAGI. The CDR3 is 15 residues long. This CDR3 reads CASKKGQAMNTEAFF. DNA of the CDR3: TGTGCCAGCAAAAAGGGACAGGCCATGAACACTGAAGCTTTCTTT.

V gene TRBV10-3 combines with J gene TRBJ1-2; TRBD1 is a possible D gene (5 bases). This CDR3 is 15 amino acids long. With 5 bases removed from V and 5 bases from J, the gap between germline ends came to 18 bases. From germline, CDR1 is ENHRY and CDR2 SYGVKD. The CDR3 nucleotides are TGTGCCATCAGTCATACACGGACGGGACTTTATGGCTACACCTTC. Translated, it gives CAISHTRTGLYGYTF.

CDR3 region: CASSNPSGYSGNTIYF. The CDR3 nucleotides read TGTGCCAGCAGCAATCCCTCAGGGTACTCTGGAAACACCATATATTTT. The chain joins TRBV21-1 to TRBJ1-3; the DNA was not used to check the table's D call, TRBD1. TRBV21-1 counts as a pseudogene. CDR3 size: 16 residues.

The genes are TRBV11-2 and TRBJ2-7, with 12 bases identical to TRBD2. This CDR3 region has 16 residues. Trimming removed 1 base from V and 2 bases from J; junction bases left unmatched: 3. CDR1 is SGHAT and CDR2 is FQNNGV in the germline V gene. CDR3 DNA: TGTGCCAGCAGCTTAGCCGGACTAGCGGGAACCTACGAGCAGTACTTC. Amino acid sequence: CASSLAGLAGTYEQYF.

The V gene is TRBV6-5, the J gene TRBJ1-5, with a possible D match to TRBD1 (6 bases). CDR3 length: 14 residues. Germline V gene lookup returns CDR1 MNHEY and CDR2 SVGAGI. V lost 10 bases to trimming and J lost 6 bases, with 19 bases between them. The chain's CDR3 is CATKRGGAGQPQHF. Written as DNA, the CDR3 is TGTGCCACCAAAAGGGGGGGAGCGGGTCAGCCCCAGCATTTT.

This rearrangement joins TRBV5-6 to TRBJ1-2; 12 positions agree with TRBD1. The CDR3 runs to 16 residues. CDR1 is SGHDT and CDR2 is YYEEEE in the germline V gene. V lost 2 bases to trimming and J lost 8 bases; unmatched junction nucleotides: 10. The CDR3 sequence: CASSLAGTGGAGGYTF. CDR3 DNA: TGTGCCAGCAGCTTAGCTGGGACAGGGGGCGCGGGCGGCTACACCTTC.

CDR3 amino acids: CASSPGGGRPFNEQFF. CDR3 nucleotide sequence: TGTGCCAGTAGTCCGGGGGGCGGGAGACCGTTCAATGAGCAGTTCTTC. The rearrangement links TRBV19 to TRBJ2-1; possibly TRBD2 for D (7 bases). The CDR3 is made up of 16 amino acids. The germline V gene encodes CDR1 LNHDA and CDR2 SQIVND (reference sequence). The ends were cut back, 5 bases at V and 6 bases at J, with 20 bases in the middle.

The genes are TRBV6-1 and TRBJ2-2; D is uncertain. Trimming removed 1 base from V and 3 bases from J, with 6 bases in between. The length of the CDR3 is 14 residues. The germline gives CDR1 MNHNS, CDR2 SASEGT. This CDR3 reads CASSEGGYTGELFF. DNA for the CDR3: TGTGCCAGCAGTGAAGGCGGTTACACCGGGGAGCTGTTTTTT.

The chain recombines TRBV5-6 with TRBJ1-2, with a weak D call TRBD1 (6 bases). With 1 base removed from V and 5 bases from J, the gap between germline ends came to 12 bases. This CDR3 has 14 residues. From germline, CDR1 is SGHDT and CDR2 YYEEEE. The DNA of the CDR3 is TGTGCCAGCAGCTTGAAAGGGGGGGAATATGGCTACACCTTC. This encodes CASSLKGGEYGYTF.

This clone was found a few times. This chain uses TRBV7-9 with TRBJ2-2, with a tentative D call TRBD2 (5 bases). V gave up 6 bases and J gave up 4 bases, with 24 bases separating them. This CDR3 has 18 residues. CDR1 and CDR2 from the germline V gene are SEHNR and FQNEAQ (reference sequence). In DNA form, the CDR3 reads TGTGCCAGCAGGCCCCCTGCGGGTTCTAGTGTAGGCACCGGGGAGCTGTTTTTT. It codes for CASRPPAGSSVGTGELFF.